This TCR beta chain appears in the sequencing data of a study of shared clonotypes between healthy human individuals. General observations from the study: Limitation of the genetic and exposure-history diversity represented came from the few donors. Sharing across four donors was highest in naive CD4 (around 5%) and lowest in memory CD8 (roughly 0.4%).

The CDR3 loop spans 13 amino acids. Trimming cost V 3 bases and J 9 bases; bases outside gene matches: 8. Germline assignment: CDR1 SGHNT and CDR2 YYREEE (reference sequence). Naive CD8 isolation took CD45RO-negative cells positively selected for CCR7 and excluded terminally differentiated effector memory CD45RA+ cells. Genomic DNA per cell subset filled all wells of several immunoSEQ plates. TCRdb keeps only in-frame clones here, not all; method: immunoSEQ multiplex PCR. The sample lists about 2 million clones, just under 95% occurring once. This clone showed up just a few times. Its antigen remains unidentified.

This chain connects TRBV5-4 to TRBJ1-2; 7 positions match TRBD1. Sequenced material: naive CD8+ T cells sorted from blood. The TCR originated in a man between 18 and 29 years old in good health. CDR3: CASSWGDSRSYTF. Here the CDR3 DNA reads TGTGCCAGCAGCTGGGGGGACAGCCGCAGCTACACCTTC.